A selection of T cell receptor beta chains follows, all from one sample in a study of blood T cell repertoires in COVID-19. The repertoire was sequenced with immunoSEQ multiplex PCR; TCRdb's copy has only in-frame clones and lacks some. The sample includes some 270,000 clones, roughly 89% seen only once; the top ten take 2% to 2.5%. The specimen was peripheral blood. The receptors were gathered from a man over 45 with acute or convalescent COVID-19. The CDR3 runs from the conserved cysteine through the conserved F or W.

TRBJ1-1,TRBV5-1,CASSLDGDRVNTEAFF
TRBJ1-1,TRBV5-4,CATQGSNTEAFF
TRBJ1-1,TRBV19,CASSMARDNTEAFF
TRBJ1-5,TRBV29-1,CSAGDYSNQPQHF
TRBJ1-5,TRBV5-1,CASSLDRGQPQHF
TRBJ2-3,TRBV13,CASSFLDTSPNTQYF
TRBJ1-1,TRBV9,CASSVGPRNTEAFF
TRBJ1-4,TRBV7-2,CASSLTGGEKLFF
TRBJ1-6,TRBV7-9,CASSLAQGPGGSPLHF
TRBJ2-1,TRBV6-5,CASSYSGRTGGQFF
TRBJ2-5,TRBV29-1,CSQGMGETQYF
TRBJ2-7,TRBV14,CASSQILQSYEQYF
TRBJ1-1,TRBV6-5,CASRAGYRMNTEAFF
TRBJ2-6,TRBV6-5,CASAGLSGANVLTF
TRBJ1-4,TRBV19,CASMSQGREKLFF
TRBJ2-1,TRBV6-2/TRBV6-3,CASSYPAGGYNEQFF
TRBJ1-4,TRBV13,CASSSAGVGRDEKLFF
TRBJ1-6,TRBV30,CAWRGTGANSPLHF
TRBJ1-2,TRBV5-6,CASSIFRLAYGYTF
TRBJ2-1,TRBV18,CASSPDASGGAGEQFF
TRBJ2-7,TRBV23-1,CASRRGRKTYEQYF
TRBJ1-1,TRBV6-5,CASLFGVKAFF
TRBJ1-5,TRBV10-2,CASSLGQGQPQHF
TRBJ1-5,TRBV19,CASTRVRGREPQHF
TRBJ2-7,TRBV20-1,CSALQGNEQYF
TRBJ1-6,TRBV3-1/TRBV3-2,CASSRQELTGAPNSPLHF
TRBJ2-7,TRBV7-3,CASSLSSGGAYEQYF
TRBJ2-3,TRBV9,CASSPSAGASDTQYF
TRBJ2-3,TRBV2,CASSERQGAVDTQYF
TRBJ1-5,TRBV4-2,CASSQEGGINQPQHF
TRBJ1-3,TRBV19,CASSIGTGVVIGNTIYF
TRBJ2-1,TRBV5-1,CASSPGGTYNEQFF
TRBJ1-6,TRBV2,CASRDRDYNSPLHF
TRBJ2-2,TRBV29-1,CSVVVLGELFF
TRBJ1-6,TRBV27,CASSPSRVLSVHF
TRBJ2-1,TRBV7-8,CASSSGSINSYNEQFF
TRBJ2-1,TRBV11-3,CASSLGTGSYNEQFF
TRBJ1-1,TRBV10-2,CASSGGDRGNTEAFF
TRBJ2-5,TRBV2,CASSESRTRETQYF